This T cell receptor beta chain originates from a study of T-cell reconstitution after alpha-beta-depleted transplantation in children. This clonotype occurred a few times. Its matching antigen is unknown. Unique molecular identifiers were built into the TCRbeta library. TCRdb recomputed calls from the PCR reads with MiXCR, one row per CDR3 protein. This table holds approximately 800,000 distinct CDR3 sequences, around 17% found once. The CDR3 covers 15 residues. In germline, CDR1 is SGHRS, CDR2 YFSETQ. With 4 bases removed from V and 4 bases from J, the gap between germline ends came to 15 bases. Study observations and caveats: Reportedly, roughly two months post-transplant, alpha-beta T cells arose from several hundred expanded graft clones.

Sequencing used PBMCs, mostly from graft donor cells, obtained 360 days after TCRalphabeta/CD19-depleted stem cell transplant. This sequence was found in a male patient younger than 18 who had a stem cell transplant for acute lymphoblastic leukemia, so the T cells may come from the graft donor. This chain links TRBV5-1 with TRBJ2-1, with D hard to call. CDR3 in DNA: TGCGCCAGCAGCCTAATAGCAAGTATGTACAATGAGCAGTTCTTC. Amino acids: CASSLIASMYNEQFF.